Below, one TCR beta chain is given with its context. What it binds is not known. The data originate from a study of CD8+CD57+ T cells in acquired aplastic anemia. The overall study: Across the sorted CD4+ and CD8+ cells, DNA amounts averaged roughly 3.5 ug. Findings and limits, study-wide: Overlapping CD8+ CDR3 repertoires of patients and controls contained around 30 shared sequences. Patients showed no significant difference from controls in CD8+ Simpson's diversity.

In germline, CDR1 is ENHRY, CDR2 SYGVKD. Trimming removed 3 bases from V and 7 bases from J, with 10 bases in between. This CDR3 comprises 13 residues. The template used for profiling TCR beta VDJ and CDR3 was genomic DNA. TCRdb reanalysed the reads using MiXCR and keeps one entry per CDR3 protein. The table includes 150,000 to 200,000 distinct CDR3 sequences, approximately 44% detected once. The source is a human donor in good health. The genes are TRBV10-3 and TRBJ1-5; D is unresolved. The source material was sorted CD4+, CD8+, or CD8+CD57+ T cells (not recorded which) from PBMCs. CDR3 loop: CAISDGREQPQHF. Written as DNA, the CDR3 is TGTGCCATCAGTGACGGGAGGGAACAGCCCCAGCATTTT.